The sequence of this TCR beta chain was determined in a study of CD8 T cells in ankylosing spondylitis. V was pared by 4 bases and J by 7 bases, with 2 bases between. The CDR3 totals 11 residues. Germline V CDR1 and CDR2: SGHTA, FQGNSA. Researchers built TCR beta libraries using quantitative 5'-RACE with molecular barcodes. TCRdb re-called the 5' RACE reads through MiXCR, storing one row per CDR3 protein. The sample yields 200,000 or so distinct CDR3 sequences, over 10% seen once. This TCR was recovered from a female donor with ankylosing spondylitis or in good health (not recorded which). Sample: blood, either unsorted or a sorted T cell fraction (not recorded which). The chain is built from TRBV7-2 and TRBJ1-6; no definite D call. CDR3 in amino acids: CASSYNSPLHF. The CDR3 DNA reads TGTGCCAGCAGCTACAATTCACCCCTCCACTTT.